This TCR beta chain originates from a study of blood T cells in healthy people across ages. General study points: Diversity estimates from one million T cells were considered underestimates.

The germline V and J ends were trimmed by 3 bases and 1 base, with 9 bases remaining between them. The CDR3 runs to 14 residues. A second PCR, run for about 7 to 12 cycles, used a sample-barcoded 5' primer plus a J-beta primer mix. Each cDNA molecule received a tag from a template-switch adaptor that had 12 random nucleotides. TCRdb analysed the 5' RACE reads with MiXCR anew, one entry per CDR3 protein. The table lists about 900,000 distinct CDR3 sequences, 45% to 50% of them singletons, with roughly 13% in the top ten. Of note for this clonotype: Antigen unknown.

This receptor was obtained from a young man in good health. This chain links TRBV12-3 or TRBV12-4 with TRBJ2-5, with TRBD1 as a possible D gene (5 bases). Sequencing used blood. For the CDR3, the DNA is TGTGCCAGCAGTTTTTGGGGCGGCCAAGAGACCCAGTACTTC. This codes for CASSFWGGQETQYF.